This T cell receptor (beta chain) was observed in a study of CD8+CD57+ T cells in acquired aplastic anemia. This clonotype was picked up a small number of times. Genomic DNA, serving as template, underwent TCR beta VDJ and CDR3 profiling. TCRdb fed the reads into MiXCR, producing one record per CDR3 protein. The sample lists tens of thousands of distinct CDR3 sequences, more than 65% seen once, with over 20% in the top ten. CDR1 is LNHDA, CDR2 SQIVND, per germline (reference sequence). The CDR3 is 14 amino acids. Between the trimmed V and J ends, which lost 4 bases and 1 base, there was a span of 10 bases.

The sequence came from a human donor in good health, serving as a control. The chain links TRBV19 to TRBJ2-5, with D possibly matching TRBD1 (5 bases). The material sequenced was sorted CD4+, CD8+, or CD8+CD57+ T cells (not recorded which) from PBMCs. The CDR3: CASSNQGTQETQYF. The CDR3 nucleotides read TGTGCCAGTAGTAACCAGGGAACCCAAGAGACCCAGTACTTC.